This TCR beta chain was identified in a study of T-cell reconstitution after alpha-beta-depleted transplantation in children. Overall study results and limits: Reports say that about two months after transplant, the alpha-beta T cells came out of several hundred graft clones that had expanded. Most T-cell counts and diversity one year after the transplant came from T cells that were newly produced. Elevated TCRbeta diversity at day 60 was traced, in some patients, to surviving recipient T cells and thymic progenitors.

This clonotype has a handful of counts. Antigen specificity is unknown. Preparation of the TCRbeta library used unique molecular identifiers. TCRdb analysed the PCR reads with MiXCR anew, one entry per CDR3 protein. The sample has about 580,000 distinct CDR3 sequences; roughly 23% are singletons. The CDR3 is made up of 15 amino acids. Germline lookup yields CDR1 ENHRY and CDR2 SYGVKD. V shed 4 bases and J shed 2 bases, with 14 bases lying between them. The sequencing used PBMCs, mostly from graft donor cells, collected 360 days after TCRalphabeta/CD19-depleted stem cell transplant. The chain couples TRBV10-3 to TRBJ2-5; either TRBD1 or TRBD2 may supply D (7 bases each). The origin of this receptor is a boy in the first two years of life who had a stem cell transplant for acute myeloid leukemia, so the T cells may come from the graft donor. The CDR3 DNA reads TGTGCCATCAGTGCGACAGGGAGGGATCAAGAGACCCAGTACTTC. It translates to CAISATGRDQETQYF.